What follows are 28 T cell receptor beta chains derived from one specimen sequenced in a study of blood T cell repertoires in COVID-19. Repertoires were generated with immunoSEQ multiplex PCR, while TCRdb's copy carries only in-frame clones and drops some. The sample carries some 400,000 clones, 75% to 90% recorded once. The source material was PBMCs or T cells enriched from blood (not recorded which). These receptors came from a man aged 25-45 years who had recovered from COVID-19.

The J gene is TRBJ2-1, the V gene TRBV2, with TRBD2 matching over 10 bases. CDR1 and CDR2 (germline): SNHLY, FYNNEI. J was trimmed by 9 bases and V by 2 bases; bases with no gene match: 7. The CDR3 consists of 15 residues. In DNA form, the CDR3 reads TGTGCCAGCAGTGAAAGGGCTAGCGGGAGAGGTGAGCAGTTCTTC. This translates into CASSERASGRGEQFF.

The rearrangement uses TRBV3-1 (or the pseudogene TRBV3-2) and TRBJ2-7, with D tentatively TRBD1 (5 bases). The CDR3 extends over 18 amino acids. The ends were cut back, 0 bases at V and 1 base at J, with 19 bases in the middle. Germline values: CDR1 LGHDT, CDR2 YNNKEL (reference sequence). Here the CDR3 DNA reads TGTGCCAGCAGCCAAGATCAGACGGGTTATCAGGGTTCCTACGAGCAGTACTTC. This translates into CASSQDQTGYQGSYEQYF.

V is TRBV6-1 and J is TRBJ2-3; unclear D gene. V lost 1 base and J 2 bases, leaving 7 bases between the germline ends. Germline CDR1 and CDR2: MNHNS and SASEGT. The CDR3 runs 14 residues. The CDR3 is CASSEVLVTDTQYF. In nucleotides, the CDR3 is TGTGCCAGCAGTGAAGTCCTCGTCACAGATACGCAGTATTTT.

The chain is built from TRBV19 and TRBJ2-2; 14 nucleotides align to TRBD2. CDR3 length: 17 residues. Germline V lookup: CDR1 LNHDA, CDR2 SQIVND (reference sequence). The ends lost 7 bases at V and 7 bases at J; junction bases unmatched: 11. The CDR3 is CASTPGGTSGRVGELFF. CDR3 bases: TGTGCCAGTACCCCTGGGGGGACTAGCGGGAGAGTCGGGGAGCTGTTTTTT.

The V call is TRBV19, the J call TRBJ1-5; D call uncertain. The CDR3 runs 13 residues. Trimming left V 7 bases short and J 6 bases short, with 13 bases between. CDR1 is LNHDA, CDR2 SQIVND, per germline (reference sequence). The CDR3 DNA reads TGTGCCAGTACTTTCGGGGAGGGTCAGCCCCAGCATTTT. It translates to CASTFGEGQPQHF.

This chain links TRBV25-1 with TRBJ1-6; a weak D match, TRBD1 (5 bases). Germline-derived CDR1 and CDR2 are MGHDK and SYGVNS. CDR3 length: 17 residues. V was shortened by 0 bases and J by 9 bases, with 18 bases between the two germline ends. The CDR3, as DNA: TGTGCCAGCAGTGAATATTCTAGGGCAGGGCTCAGTTCACCCCTCCACTTT. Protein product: CASSEYSRAGLSSPLHF. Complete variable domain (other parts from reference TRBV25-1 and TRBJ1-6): EADIYQTPRYLVIGTGKKITLECSQTMGHDKMYWYQQDPGMELHLIHYSYGVNSTEKGDLSSESTVSRIRTEHFPLTLESARPSHTSQYLCASSEYSRAGLSSPLHFGNGTRLTVT.

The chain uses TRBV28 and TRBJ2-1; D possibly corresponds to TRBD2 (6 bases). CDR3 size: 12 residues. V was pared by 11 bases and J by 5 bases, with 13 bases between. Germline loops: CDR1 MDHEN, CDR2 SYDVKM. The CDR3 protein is CAGSSVDNEQFF. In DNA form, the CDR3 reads TGTGCCGGTTCTAGCGTTGACAATGAGCAGTTCTTC.

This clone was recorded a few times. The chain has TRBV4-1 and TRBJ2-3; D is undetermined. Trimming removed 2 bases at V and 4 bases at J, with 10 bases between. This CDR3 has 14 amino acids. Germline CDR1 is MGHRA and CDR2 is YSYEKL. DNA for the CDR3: TGCGCCAGCAGCCAATTCGGTATTGCAGATACGCAGTATTTT. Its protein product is CASSQFGIADTQYF.

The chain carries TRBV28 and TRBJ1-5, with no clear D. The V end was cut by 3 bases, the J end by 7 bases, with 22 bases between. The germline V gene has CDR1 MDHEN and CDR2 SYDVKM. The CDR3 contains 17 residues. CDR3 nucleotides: TGTGCCAGCAGTTTCGGGTCCAGTCCGCTGCTCCTGCAGCCCCAGCATTTT. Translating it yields CASSFGSSPLLLQPQHF.

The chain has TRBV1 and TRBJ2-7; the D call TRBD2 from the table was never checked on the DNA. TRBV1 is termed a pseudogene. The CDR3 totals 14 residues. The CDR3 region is CTSSQTSGKYEQYF. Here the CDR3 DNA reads TGCACCAGCAGCCAAACTAGCGGGAAATACGAGCAGTACTTC.

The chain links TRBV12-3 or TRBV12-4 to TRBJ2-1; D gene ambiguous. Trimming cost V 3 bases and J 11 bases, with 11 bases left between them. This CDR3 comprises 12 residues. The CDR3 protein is CASSFLRHKQFF. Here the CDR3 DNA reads TGTGCCAGCAGTTTTTTGAGGCATAAGCAGTTCTTC.

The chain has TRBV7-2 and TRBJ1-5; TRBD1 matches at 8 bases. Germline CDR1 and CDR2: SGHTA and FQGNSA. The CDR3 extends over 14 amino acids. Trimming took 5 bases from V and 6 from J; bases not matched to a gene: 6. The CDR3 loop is CASSPGQGLQPQHF. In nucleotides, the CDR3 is TGTGCCAGCAGCCCAGGACAGGGTCTTCAGCCCCAGCATTTT.

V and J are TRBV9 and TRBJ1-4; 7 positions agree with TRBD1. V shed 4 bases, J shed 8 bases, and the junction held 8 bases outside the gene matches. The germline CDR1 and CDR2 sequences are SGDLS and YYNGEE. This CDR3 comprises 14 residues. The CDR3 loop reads CASSPTGTYEKLFF. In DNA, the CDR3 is TGTGCCAGCAGCCCGACAGGGACGTACGAAAAACTGTTTTTT.

The CDR3 DNA reads TGTGCCAGCAGCGTAGTGACAGGCAGCACAGATACGCAGTATTTT. Residues: CASSVVTGSTDTQYF. J is TRBJ2-3 and V is TRBV9, with a tentative D call TRBD1 (6 bases). V was pared by 0 bases and J by 0 bases, with 8 bases between. Germline V gives CDR1 SGDLS, CDR2 YYNGEE. The CDR3 spans 15 residues.

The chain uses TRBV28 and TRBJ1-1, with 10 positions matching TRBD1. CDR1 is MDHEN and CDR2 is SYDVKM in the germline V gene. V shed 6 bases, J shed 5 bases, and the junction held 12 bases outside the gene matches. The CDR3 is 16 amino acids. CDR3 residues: CASSIPGTGDGTEAFF. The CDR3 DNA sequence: TGTGCCAGCAGCATCCCCGGGACAGGGGATGGGACTGAAGCTTTCTTT. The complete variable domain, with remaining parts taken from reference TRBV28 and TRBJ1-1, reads DVKVTQSSRYLVKRTGEKVFLECVQDMDHENMFWYRQDPGLGLRLIYFSYDVKMKEKGDIPEGYSVSREKKERFSLILESASTNQTSMYLCASSIPGTGDGTEAFFGQGTRLTVV.

The CDR3 loop reads CASSSSGTGGFGYTF. CDR3 bases: TGTGCCAGCAGCTCCTCCGGGACAGGGGGCTTTGGCTACACCTTC. The J gene is TRBJ1-2, the V gene TRBV11-1, with 12 bases matching TRBD1. The CDR3 loop spans 15 amino acids. The V gene end was trimmed by 4 bases and the J gene end by 7 bases; junction bases not matched to a gene: 7. CDR1 is SGHAT and CDR2 is FQDESV in the germline V gene (reference sequence).

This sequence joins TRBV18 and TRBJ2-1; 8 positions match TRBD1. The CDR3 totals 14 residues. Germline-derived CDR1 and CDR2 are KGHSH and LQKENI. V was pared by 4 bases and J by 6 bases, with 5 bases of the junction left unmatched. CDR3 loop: CASSLGQAVNEQFF. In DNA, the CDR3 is TGTGCCAGCTCACTGGGACAGGCCGTCAATGAGCAGTTCTTC.

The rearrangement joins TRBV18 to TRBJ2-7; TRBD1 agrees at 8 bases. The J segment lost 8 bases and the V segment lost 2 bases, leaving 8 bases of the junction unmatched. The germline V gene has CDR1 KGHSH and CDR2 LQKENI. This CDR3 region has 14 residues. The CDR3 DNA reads TGTGCCAGCTCACCAATGGACAGGGACGATAAGCAGTACTTC. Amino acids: CASSPMDRDDKQYF.

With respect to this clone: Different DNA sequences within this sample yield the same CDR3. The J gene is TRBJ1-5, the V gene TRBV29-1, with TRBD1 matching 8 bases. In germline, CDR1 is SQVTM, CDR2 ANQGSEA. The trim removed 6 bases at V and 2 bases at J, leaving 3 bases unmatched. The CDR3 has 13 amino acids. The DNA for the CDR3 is TGCAGCGTCGCGACAGGGGGCAATCAGCCCCAGCATTTT. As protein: CSVATGGNQPQHF.

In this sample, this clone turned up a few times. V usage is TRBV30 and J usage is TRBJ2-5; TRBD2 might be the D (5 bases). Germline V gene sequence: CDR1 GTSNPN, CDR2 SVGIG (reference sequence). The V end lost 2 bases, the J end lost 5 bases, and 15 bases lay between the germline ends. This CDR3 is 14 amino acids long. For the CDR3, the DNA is TGTGCCTGGAGTCCCGGACTGCCCGCGGAGACCCAGTACTTC. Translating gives CAWSPGLPAETQYF.

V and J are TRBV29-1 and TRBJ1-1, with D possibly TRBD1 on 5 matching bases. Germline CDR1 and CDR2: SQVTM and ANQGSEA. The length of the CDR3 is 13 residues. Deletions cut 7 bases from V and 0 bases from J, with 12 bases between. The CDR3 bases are TGCAGCGGAGAAGGGGTTATGAACACTGAAGCTTTCTTT. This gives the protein CSGEGVMNTEAFF. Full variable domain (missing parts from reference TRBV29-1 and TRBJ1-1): SAVISQKPSRDICQRGTSLTIQCQVDSQVTMMFWYRQQPGQSLTLIATANQGSEATYESGFVIDKFPISRPNLTFSTLTVSNMSPEDSSIYLCSGEGVMNTEAFFGQGTRLTVV.

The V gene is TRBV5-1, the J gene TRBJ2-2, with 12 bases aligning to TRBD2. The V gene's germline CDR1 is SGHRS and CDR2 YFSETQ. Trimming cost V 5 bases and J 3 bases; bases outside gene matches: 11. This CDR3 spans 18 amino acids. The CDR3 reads CASRQSLAGGLDTGELFF. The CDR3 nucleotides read TGCGCCAGCAGACAGTCACTAGCGGGAGGTCTGGACACCGGGGAGCTGTTTTTT.

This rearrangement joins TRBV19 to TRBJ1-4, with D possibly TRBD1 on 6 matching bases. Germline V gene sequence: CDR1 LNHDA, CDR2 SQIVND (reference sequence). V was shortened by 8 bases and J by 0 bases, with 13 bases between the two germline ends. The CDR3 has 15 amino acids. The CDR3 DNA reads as TGTGCCAGTTCTCCTTACAGGGCAACTAATGAAAAACTGTTTTTT. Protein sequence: CASSPYRATNEKLFF.

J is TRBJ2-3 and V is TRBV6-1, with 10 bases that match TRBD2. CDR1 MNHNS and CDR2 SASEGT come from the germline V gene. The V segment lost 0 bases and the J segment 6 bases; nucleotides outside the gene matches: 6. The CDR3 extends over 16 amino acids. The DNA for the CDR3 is TGTGCCAGCAGTGAAGCACGCCTAGCGGGAGCCGATACGCAGTATTTT. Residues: CASSEARLAGADTQYF.

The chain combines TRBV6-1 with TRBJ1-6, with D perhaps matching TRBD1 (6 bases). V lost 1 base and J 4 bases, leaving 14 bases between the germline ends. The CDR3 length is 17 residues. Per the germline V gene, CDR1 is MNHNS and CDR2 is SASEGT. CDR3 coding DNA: TGTGCCAGCAGTGAAGGCGGGCGAGGGGGATATAATTCACCCCTCCACTTT. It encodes CASSEGGRGGYNSPLHF.

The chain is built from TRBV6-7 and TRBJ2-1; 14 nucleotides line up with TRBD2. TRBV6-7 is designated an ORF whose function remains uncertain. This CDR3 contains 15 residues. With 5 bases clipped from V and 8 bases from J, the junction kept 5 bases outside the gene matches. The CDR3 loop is CASSTGTSGRHEQFF. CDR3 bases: TGTGCCAGCAGTACCGGGACTAGCGGGAGACATGAGCAGTTCTTC.

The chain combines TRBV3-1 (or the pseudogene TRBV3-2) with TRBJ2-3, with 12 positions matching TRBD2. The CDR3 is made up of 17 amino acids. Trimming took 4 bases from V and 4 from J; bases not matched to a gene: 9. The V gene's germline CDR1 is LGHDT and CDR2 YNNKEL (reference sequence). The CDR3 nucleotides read TGTGCCAGCAGCCCCACGACTAGCGGGAGCGGAGCAGATACGCAGTATTTT. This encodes CASSPTTSGSGADTQYF.

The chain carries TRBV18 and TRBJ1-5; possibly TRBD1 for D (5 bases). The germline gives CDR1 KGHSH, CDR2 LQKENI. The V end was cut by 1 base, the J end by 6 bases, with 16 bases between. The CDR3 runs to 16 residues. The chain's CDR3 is CASSPQGVALGQPQHF. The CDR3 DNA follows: TGTGCCAGCTCACCACAAGGGGTAGCCCTCGGTCAGCCCCAGCATTTT. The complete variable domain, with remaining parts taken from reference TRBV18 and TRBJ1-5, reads NAGVMQNPRHLVRRRGQEARLRCSPMKGHSHVYWYRQLPEEGLKFMVYLQKENIIDESGMPKERFSAEFPKEGPSILRIQQVVRGDSAAYFCASSPQGVALGQPQHFGDGTRLSIL.